The present T cell receptor (beta chain) was sequenced within a study of graft-versus-host responses after intestinal transplantation. Looking at the study overall: Transplant recipients had multivisceral, liver-intestinal, or isolated intestinal grafts.

This clone has a single count. Its antigen is unidentified. Study-wide findings and caveats: There were GvH clones found in recipient marrow, and some of them appeared first in ileum or blood.

Assay: immunoSEQ multiplex PCR; the TCRdb copy retains only in-frame clones and omits some. Of some 11,000 clones detected, 93% appear once; the ten largest clones hold around 20%. The starting material was PBMCs, obtained approximately 110 days after intestinal transplant. The sequence was collected from a human patient who received an intestinal transplant, so some T cells may come from the graft donor.

The CDR3, as DNA: TGTGCCAGTAGTACCTTGGGTGGGGGTGCTGGGGACTATGGCTACACCTTC. It specifies CASSTLGGGAGDYGYTF. The rearrangement uses TRBV19 and TRBJ1-2; possibly TRBD1 for D (5 bases). Trimming removed 4 bases at V and 3 bases at J, with 21 bases between. This CDR3 has 17 amino acids. CDR1 is LNHDA, CDR2 SQIVND, per germline (reference sequence).